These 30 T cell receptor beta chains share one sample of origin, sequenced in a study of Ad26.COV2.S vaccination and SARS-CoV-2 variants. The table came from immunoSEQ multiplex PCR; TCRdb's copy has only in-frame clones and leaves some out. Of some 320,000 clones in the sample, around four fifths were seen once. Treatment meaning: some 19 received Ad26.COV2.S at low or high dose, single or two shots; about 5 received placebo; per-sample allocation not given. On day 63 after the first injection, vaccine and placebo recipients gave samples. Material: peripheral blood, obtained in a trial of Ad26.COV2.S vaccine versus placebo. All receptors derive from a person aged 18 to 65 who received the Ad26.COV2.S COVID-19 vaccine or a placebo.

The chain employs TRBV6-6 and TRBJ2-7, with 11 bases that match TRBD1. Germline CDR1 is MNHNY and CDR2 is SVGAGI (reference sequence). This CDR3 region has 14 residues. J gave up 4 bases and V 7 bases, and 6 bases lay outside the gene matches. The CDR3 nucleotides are TGTGCCAGCAAGGCCGGGACAGGGGGGTACGAGCAGTACTTC. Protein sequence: CASKAGTGGYEQYF.

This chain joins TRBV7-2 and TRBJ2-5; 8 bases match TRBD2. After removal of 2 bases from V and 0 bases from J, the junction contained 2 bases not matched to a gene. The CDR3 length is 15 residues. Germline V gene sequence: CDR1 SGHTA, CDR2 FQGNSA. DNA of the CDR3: TGTGCCAGCAGCTTATTTAGCGGGGACCAAGAGACCCAGTACTTC. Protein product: CASSLFSGDQETQYF.

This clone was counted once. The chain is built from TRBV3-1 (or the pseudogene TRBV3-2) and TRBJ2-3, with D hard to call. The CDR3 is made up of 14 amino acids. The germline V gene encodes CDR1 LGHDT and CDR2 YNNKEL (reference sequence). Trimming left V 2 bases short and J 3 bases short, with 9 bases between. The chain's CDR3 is CASSQLGGTDTQYF. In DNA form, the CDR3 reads TGTGCCAGCAGCCAACTTGGTGGGACAGATACGCAGTATTTT.

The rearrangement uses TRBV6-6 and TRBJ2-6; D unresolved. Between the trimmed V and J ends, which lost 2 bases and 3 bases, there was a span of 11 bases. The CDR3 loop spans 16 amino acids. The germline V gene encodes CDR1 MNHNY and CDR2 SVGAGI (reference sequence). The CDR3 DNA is TGTGCCAGCAGTTACGGAAGGGTTGGTGGGGCCAACGTCCTGACTTTC. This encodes CASSYGRVGGANVLTF.

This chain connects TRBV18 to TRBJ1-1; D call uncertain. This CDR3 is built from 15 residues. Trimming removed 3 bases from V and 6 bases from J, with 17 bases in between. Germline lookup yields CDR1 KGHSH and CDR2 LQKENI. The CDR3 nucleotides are TGTGCCAGCTCACCCCGCGTGGACGGCGCCGCTGAAGCTTTCTTT. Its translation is CASSPRVDGAAEAFF.

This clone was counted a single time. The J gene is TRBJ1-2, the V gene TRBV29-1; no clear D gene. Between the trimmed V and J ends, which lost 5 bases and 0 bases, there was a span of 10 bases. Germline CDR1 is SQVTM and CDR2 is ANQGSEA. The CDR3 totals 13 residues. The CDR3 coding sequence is TGCAGCGTTACTGTAGGGACTAACTATGGCTACACCTTC. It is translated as CSVTVGTNYGYTF.

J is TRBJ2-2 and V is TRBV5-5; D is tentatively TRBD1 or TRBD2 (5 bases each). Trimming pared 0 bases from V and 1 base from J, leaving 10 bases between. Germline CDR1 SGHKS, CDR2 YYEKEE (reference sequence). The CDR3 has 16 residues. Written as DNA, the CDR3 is TGTGCCAGCAGCTTGGCCGGTGGGGGGAACACCGGGGAGCTGTTTTTT. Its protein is CASSLAGGGNTGELFF.

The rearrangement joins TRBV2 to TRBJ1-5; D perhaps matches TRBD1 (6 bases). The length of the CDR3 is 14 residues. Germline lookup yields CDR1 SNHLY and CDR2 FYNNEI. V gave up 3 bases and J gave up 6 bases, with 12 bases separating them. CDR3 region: CASSEYQGSQPQHF. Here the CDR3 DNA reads TGTGCCAGCAGTGAGTATCAGGGGAGTCAGCCCCAGCATTTT.

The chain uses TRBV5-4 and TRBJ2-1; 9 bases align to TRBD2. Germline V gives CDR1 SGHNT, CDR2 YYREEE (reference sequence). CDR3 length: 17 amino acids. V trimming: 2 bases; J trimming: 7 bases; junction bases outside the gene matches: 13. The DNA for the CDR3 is TGTGCCAGCAGCTTATTGTACGGCGGGGGGGAAATGAATGAGCAGTTCTTC. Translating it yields CASSLLYGGGEMNEQFF.

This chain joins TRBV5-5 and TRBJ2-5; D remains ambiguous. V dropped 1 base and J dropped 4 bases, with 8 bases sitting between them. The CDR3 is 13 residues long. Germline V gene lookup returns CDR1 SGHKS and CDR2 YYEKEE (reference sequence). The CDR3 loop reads CASSLIGRETQYF. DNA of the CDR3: TGTGCCAGCAGCTTGATTGGGCGAGAGACCCAGTACTTC. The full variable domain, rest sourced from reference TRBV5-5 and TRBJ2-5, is DAGVTQSPTHLIKTRGQQVTLRCSPISGHKSVSWYQQVLGQGPQFIFQYYEKEERGRGNFPDRFSARQFPNYSSELNVNALLLGDSALYLCASSLIGRETQYFGPGTRLLVL.

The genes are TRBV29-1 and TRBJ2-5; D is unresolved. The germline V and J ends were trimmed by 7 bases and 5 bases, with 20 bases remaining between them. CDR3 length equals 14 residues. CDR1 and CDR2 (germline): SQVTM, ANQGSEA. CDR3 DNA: TGCAGCGCCGAAGGGCAGGATTTGGGGGAGACCCAGTACTTC. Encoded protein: CSAEGQDLGETQYF.

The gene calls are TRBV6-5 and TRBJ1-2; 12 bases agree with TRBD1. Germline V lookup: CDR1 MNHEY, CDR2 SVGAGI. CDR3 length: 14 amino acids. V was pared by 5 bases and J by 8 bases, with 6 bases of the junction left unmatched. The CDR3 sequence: CASSPGQGAGGYTF. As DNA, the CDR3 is TGTGCCAGCAGTCCGGGACAGGGGGCTGGAGGCTACACCTTC.

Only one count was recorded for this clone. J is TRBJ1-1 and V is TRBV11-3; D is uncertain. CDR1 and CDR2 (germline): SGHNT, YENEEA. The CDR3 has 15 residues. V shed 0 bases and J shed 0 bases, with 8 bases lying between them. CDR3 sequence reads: CASSLDQVVNTEAFF. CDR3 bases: TGTGCCAGCAGCTTAGATCAGGTGGTGAACACTGAAGCTTTCTTT.

The CDR3 loop reads CASSRMALAGGQETQYF. DNA of the CDR3: TGTGCCAGCAGCCGGATGGCACTAGCGGGGGGACAAGAGACCCAGTACTTC. J is TRBJ2-5 and V is TRBV11-2; 12 bases map to TRBD2. The CDR3 is 17 residues long. Germline assignment: CDR1 SGHAT and CDR2 FQNNGV. The junction had 9 bases not matched to a gene; V was cut back by 5 bases and J by 2 bases.

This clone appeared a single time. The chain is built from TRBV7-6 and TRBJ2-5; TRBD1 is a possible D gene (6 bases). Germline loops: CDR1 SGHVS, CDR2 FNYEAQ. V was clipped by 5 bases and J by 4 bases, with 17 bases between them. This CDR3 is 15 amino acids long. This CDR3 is CASSPTTGWRETQYF. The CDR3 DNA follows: TGTGCCAGCAGCCCCACAACAGGGTGGAGAGAGACCCAGTACTTC.

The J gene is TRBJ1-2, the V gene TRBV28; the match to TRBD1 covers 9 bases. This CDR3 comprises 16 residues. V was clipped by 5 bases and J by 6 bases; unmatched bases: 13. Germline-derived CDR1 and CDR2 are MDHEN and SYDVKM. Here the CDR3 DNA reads TGTGCCAGCAGTATCATTCCCGGGACAGGGTGGAATGGCTACACCTTC. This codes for CASSIIPGTGWNGYTF.

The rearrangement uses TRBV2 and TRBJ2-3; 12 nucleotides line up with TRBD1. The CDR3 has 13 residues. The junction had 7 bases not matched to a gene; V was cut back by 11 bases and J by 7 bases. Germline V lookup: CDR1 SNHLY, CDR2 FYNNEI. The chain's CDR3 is CAGGDRGLYTQYF. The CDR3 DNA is TGTGCCGGCGGGGACAGGGGGCTCTATACGCAGTATTTT.

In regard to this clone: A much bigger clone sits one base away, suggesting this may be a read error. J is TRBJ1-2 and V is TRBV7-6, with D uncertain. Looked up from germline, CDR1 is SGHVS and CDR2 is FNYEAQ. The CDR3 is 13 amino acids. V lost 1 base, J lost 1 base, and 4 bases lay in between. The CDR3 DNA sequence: TGTGCCAGCAGCTTAGACAGTAACTATGGCTACACCTTC. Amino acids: CASSLDSNYGYTF.

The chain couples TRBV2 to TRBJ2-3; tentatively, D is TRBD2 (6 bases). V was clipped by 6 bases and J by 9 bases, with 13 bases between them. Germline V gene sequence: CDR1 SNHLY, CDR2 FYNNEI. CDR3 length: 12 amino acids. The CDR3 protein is CASRDYQFTQYF. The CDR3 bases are TGTGCCAGCAGGGACTACCAGTTCACGCAGTATTTT.

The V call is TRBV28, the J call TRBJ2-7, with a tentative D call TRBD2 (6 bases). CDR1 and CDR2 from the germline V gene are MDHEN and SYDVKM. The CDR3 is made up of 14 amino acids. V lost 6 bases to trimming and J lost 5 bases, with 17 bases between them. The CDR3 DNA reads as TGTGCCAGCAGACTAAGTGGAGGGGTGGACGAGCAGTACTTC. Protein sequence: CASRLSGGVDEQYF.

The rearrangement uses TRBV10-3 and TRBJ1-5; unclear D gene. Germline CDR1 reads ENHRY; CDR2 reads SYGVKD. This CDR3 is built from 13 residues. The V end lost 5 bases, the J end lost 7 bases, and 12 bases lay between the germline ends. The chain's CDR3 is CAISSPPDQPQHF. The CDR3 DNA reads TGTGCCATCAGTTCTCCGCCTGACCAGCCCCAGCATTTT.

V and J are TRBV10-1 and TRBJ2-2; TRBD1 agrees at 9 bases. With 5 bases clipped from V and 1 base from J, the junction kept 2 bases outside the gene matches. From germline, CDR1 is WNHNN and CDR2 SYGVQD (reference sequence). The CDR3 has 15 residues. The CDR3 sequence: CASSLTGGNTGELFF. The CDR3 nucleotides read TGCGCCAGCAGTTTGACAGGGGGGAACACCGGGGAGCTGTTTTTT.

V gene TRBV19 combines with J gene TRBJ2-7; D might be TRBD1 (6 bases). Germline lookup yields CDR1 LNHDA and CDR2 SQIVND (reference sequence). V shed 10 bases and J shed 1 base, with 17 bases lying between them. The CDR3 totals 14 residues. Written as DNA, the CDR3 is TGTGCCACCTCCTTCACGACAGGATCCTACGAGCAGTACTTC. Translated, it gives CATSFTTGSYEQYF.

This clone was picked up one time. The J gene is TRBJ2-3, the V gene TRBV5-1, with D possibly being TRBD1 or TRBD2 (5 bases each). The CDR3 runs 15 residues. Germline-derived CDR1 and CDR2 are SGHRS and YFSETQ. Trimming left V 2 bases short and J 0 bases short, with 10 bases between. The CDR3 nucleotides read TGCGCCAGCAGCTTCGGGGCCTATAGCACAGATACGCAGTATTTT. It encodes CASSFGAYSTDTQYF.

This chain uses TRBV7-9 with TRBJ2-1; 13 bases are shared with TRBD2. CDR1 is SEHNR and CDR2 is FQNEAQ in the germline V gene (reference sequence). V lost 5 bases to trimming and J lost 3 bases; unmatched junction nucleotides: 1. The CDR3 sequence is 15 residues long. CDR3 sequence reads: CASSRTSGGYNEQFF. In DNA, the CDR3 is TGTGCCAGCAGCAGGACTAGCGGGGGCTACAATGAGCAGTTCTTC.

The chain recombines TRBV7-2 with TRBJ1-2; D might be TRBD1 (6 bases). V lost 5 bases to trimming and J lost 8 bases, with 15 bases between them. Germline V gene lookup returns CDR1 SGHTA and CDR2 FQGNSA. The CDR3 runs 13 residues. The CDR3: CASSTGPGQGYTF. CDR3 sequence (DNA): TGTGCCAGCAGCACAGGGCCAGGTCAAGGCTACACCTTC.

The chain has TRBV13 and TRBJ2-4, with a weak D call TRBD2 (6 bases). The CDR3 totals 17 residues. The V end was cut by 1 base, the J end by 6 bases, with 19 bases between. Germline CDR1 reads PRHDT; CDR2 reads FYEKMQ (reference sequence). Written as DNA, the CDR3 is TGTGCCAGCAGCTTAGAGTCGTTGCCGGGGGAGAGAAACATTCAGTACTTC. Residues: CASSLESLPGERNIQYF.

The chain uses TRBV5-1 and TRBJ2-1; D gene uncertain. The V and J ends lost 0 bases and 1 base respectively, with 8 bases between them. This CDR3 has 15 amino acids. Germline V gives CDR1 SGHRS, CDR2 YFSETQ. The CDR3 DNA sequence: TGCGCCAGCAGCTTGGGGCCCGAGTCCTACAATGAGCAGTTCTTC. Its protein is CASSLGPESYNEQFF.

CDR3 residues: CASSIRPQGANQPQHF. The CDR3 DNA reads as TGTGCCAGTAGTATAAGGCCTCAGGGAGCCAATCAGCCCCAGCATTTT. The J gene is TRBJ1-5, the V gene TRBV19, with a possible D match to TRBD1 (5 bases). Trimming removed 2 bases at V and 3 bases at J, with 14 bases between. The length of the CDR3 is 16 residues. Looked up from germline, CDR1 is LNHDA and CDR2 is SQIVND (reference sequence).

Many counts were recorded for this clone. CDR3 bases: TGTGCCAGCTCCCTGAGAGGGGGGAGCACTGAAGCTTTCTTT. Amino acid sequence: CASSLRGGSTEAFF. The gene calls are TRBV11-2 and TRBJ1-1; D might be TRBD1 (6 bases). V lost 8 bases, J lost 4 bases, and 17 bases lay in between. In germline, CDR1 is SGHAT, CDR2 FQNNGV. The CDR3 totals 14 residues.